The T cell receptor (beta chain) under discussion was sequenced for a study of blood T cell repertoires in COVID-19. TCRdb's copy holds only in-frame clones and misses some; the assay was immunoSEQ multiplex PCR. The table records about 47,000 clones, roughly 88% of them present only once. From germline, CDR1 is SGHRS and CDR2 YFSETQ. The CDR3 consists of 14 residues. Trimming removed 4 bases at V and 4 bases at J, with 15 bases between. This TCR was recovered from a man aged 45-60 years with active COVID-19. Specimen: peripheral blood. The chain employs TRBV5-1 and TRBJ2-7; tentatively, D is TRBD1 (6 bases). CDR3 sequence reads: CASSNTRTGYEQYF. The CDR3 coding sequence is TGCGCCAGCAGCAACACCAGAACAGGGTACGAGCAGTACTTC. Together with reference TRBV5-1 and TRBJ2-7, the CDR3 gives the full variable domain: KAGVTQTPRYLIKTRGQQVTLSCSPISGHRSVSWYQQTPGQGLQFLFEYFSETQRNKGNFPGRFSGRQFSNSRSEMNVSTLELGDSALYLCASSNTRTGYEQYFGPGTRLTVT.